These 13 T cell receptor beta chains share one sample of origin, sequenced in a study of resident and recirculating memory T cells in vitiligo. Generated by immunoSEQ multiplex PCR, the TCRdb table keeps only in-frame clones and is missing some. The table includes some 70,000 clones, more than 85% detected once. What was sequenced was blood. The receptor set was obtained from a male donor with vitiligo.

The chain is built from TRBV19 and TRBJ2-1; TRBD1 agrees at 9 bases. Germline CDR1 is LNHDA and CDR2 is SQIVND (reference sequence). After removal of 4 bases from V and 5 bases from J, the junction contained 3 bases not matched to a gene. The CDR3 contains 14 residues. CDR3 loop: CASSTRQGDNEQFF. For the CDR3, the DNA is TGTGCCAGTAGTACCCGACAGGGGGACAATGAGCAGTTCTTC.

V is TRBV4-3 and J is TRBJ1-1; TRBD1 is a possible D gene (5 bases). V was shortened by 4 bases and J by 0 bases, with 12 bases between the two germline ends. This CDR3 has 15 residues. Germline CDR1 and CDR2: LGHNA and YSLEER. The CDR3 spells CASSPRTIVNTEAFF. CDR3 in DNA: TGCGCCAGCAGCCCGAGGACAATCGTGAACACTGAAGCTTTCTTT.

The gene calls are TRBV9 and TRBJ1-2; TRBD1 is a possible D gene (6 bases). V was trimmed by 4 bases and J by 1 base, leaving 17 bases between them. CDR1 and CDR2 from the germline V gene are SGDLS and YYNGEE. This CDR3 contains 16 residues. CDR3 DNA: TGTGCCAGCAGCCCTCTGGGGGGGGGCGGTAACTATGGCTACACCTTC. Translated: CASSPLGGGGNYGYTF.

This clone has a single count. The chain links TRBV6-5 to TRBJ1-5; D is possibly TRBD1 (6 bases). Germline V gene sequence: CDR1 MNHEY, CDR2 SVGAGI. Trimming pared 5 bases from V and 1 base from J, leaving 12 bases between. The CDR3 sequence is 15 residues long. CDR3 loop: CASSPGHLSNQPQHF. In DNA, the CDR3 is TGTGCCAGCAGTCCGGGACACTTAAGCAATCAGCCCCAGCATTTT.

In its sample, this clone was seen once. The V and J genes are TRBV7-8 and TRBJ1-4; D is unclear. The V end was cut by 7 bases, the J end by 0 bases, with 3 bases between. The germline CDR1 and CDR2 sequences are SGHVS and FQNEAQ. The CDR3 length is 12 residues. The CDR3 is CASTSTNEKLFF. The CDR3, as DNA: TGTGCCAGCACTTCAACTAATGAAAAACTGTTTTTT.

The rearrangement uses TRBV5-1 and TRBJ2-3, with D maybe TRBD1 (8 bases). CDR3 length: 14 amino acids. The V end lost 4 bases, the J end lost 6 bases, and 15 bases lay between the germline ends. The germline CDR1 and CDR2 sequences are SGHRS and YFSETQ. The CDR3 nucleotides read TGCGCCAGCAGCCAAGGACAGGGAGGGGATACGCAGTATTTT. This gives the protein CASSQGQGGDTQYF.

J is TRBJ2-5 and V is TRBV18, with 7 bases matching TRBD1. Germline lookup yields CDR1 KGHSH and CDR2 LQKENI. This CDR3 spans 13 amino acids. Unmatched junction bases numbered 1, after V lost 4 bases and J lost 2 bases. CDR3 in amino acids: CASSRGQQETQYF. The CDR3 DNA sequence: TGTGCCAGCTCACGGGGACAGCAAGAGACCCAGTACTTC. Drawing the rest from reference TRBV18 and TRBJ2-5, the complete variable domain is NAGVMQNPRHLVRRRGQEARLRCSPMKGHSHVYWYRQLPEEGLKFMVYLQKENIIDESGMPKERFSAEFPKEGPSILRIQQVVRGDSAAYFCASSRGQQETQYFGPGTRLLVL.

The V gene is TRBV27, the J gene TRBJ2-7; 7 bases are a match to TRBD1. The CDR3 is made up of 16 amino acids. The V gene's germline CDR1 is MNHEY and CDR2 SMNVEV (reference sequence). The junction had 12 bases not matched to a gene; V was cut back by 6 bases and J by 1 base. Written as DNA, the CDR3 is TGTGCCAGCAGCTCCTTCTCCGGGACAGCTTCCTACGAGCAGTACTTC. As protein: CASSSFSGTASYEQYF.

The chain uses TRBV7-8 and TRBJ1-2, with a tentative D call TRBD1 (6 bases). The CDR3 loop spans 15 amino acids. Germline values: CDR1 SGHVS, CDR2 FQNEAQ. V lost 2 bases, J lost 8 bases, and 18 bases lay in between. The CDR3 spells CASSLSWDITGGYTF. In DNA form, the CDR3 reads TGTGCCAGCAGCTTATCTTGGGACATAACAGGCGGCTACACCTTC.

The V gene is TRBV4-3, the J gene TRBJ1-4, with a tentative D call TRBD1 (6 bases). The CDR3 extends over 16 amino acids. CDR1 is LGHNA, CDR2 YSLEER, per germline. Trimming left V 4 bases short and J 8 bases short, with 20 bases between. DNA of the CDR3: TGCGCCAGCAGCCGTGCCCTGGCGGGGGCAAGAGAAAAACTGTTTTTT. Its translation is CASSRALAGAREKLFF.

The V call is TRBV2, the J call TRBJ1-4, with 8 bases fitting TRBD1. Looked up from germline, CDR1 is SNHLY and CDR2 is FYNNEI. Trimming cost V 4 bases and J 7 bases; bases outside gene matches: 5. The CDR3 contains 14 residues. The CDR3 here is CASSVGQGGEKLFF. For the CDR3, the DNA is TGTGCCAGCAGTGTAGGACAGGGTGGTGAAAAACTGTTTTTT.

This clone was observed once. The V call is TRBV10-1, the J call TRBJ2-7, with D perhaps matching TRBD2 (5 bases). Germline values: CDR1 WNHNN, CDR2 SYGVQD (reference sequence). The CDR3 runs 12 residues. The CDR3 loop reads CASRATRDRGTV. Here the CDR3 DNA reads TGCGCCAGCAGAGCAACCCGGGATAGAGGAACGGTC.

The J gene is TRBJ1-3, the V gene TRBV18; 9 bases line up with TRBD1. This CDR3 is built from 16 residues. With 3 bases clipped from V and 1 base from J, the junction kept 4 bases outside the gene matches. The germline V gene encodes CDR1 KGHSH and CDR2 LQKENI. CDR3 in amino acids: CASSPAQGASGNTIYF. As DNA, the CDR3 is TGTGCCAGCTCACCGGCACAGGGGGCGTCTGGAAACACCATATATTTT.